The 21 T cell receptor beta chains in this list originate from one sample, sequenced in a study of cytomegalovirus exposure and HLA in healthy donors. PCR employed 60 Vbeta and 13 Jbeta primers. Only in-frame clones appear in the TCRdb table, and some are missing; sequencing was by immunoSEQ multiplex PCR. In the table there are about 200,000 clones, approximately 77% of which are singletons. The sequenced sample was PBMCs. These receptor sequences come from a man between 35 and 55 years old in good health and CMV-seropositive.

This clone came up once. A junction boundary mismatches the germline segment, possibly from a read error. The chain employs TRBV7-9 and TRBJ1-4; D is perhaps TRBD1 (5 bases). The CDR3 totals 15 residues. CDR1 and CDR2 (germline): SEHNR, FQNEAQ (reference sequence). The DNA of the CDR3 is TGTTCCAGCAGCTTAAGCAGGGTGGTTAATGAAAAACTGTTTTTT. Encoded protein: CSSSLSRVVNEKLFF.

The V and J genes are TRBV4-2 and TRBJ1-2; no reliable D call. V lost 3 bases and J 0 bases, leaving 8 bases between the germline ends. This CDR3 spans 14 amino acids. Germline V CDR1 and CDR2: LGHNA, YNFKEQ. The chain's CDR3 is CASSHEGSNYGYTF. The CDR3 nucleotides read TGTGCCAGCAGCCACGAGGGTTCTAACTATGGCTACACCTTC.

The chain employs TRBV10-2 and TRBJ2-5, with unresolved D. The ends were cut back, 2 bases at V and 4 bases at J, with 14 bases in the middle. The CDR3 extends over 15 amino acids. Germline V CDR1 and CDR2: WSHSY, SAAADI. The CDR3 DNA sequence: TGCGCCAGCAGTGAGCGTCGACAAACCCCAGAGACCCAGTACTTC. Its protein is CASSERRQTPETQYF.

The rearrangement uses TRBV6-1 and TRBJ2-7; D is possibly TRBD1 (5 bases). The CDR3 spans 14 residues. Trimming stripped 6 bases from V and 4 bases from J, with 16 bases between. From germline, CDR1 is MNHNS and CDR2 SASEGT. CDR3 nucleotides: TGTGCCAGCAGGTTCCTGGACATAGATTACGAGCAGTACTTC. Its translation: CASRFLDIDYEQYF.

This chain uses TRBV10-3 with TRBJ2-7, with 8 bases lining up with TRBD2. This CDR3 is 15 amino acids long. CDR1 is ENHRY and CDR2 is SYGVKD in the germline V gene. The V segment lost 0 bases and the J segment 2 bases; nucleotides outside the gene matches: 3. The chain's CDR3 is CAISESAGGAYEQYF. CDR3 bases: TGTGCCATCAGTGAGTCGGCGGGGGGAGCCTACGAGCAGTACTTC.

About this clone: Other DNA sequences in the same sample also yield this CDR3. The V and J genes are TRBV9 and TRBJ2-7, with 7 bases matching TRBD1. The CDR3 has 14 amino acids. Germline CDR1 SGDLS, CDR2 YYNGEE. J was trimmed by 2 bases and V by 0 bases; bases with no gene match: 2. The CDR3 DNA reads TGTGCCAGCAGCGTAGGTCAGGGGGCCTACGAGCAGTACTTC. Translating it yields CASSVGQGAYEQYF.

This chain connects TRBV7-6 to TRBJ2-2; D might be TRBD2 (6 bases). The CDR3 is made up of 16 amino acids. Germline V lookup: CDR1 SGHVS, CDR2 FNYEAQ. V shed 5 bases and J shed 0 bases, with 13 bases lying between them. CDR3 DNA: TGTGCCAGCAGCCCCCGGGGACTTGCGAACACCGGGGAGCTGTTTTTT. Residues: CASSPRGLANTGELFF.

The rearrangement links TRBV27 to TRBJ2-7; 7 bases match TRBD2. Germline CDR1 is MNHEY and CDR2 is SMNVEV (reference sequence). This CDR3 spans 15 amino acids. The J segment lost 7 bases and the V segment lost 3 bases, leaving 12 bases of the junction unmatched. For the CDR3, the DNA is TGTGCCAGCAGTTTTACAGGACCCGGGACTACGGAGCAGTACTTC. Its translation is CASSFTGPGTTEQYF.

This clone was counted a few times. This CDR3 is CASARGGHDTQYF. As DNA, the CDR3 is TGTGCCAGCGCCCGGGGGGGGCATGATACGCAGTATTTT. The gene calls are TRBV6-1 and TRBJ2-3; 8 positions match TRBD2. The CDR3 covers 13 residues. After removal of 8 bases from V and 6 bases from J, the junction contained 7 bases not matched to a gene. Germline loops: CDR1 MNHNS, CDR2 SASEGT.

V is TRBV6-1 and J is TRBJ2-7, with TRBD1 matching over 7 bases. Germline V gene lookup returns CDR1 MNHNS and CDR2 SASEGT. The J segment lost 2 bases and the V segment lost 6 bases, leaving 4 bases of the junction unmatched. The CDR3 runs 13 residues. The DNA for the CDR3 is TGTGCCAGCAGAGGGGACAGAACCTACGAGCAGTACTTC. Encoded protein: CASRGDRTYEQYF.

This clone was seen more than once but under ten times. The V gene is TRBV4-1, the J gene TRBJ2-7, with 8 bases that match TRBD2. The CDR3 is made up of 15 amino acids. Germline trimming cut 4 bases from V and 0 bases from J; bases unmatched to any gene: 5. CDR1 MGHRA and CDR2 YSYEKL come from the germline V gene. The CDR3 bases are TGCGCCAGCAGCCTCTTACTAGCGGACTCCTACGAGCAGTACTTC. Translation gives CASSLLLADSYEQYF.

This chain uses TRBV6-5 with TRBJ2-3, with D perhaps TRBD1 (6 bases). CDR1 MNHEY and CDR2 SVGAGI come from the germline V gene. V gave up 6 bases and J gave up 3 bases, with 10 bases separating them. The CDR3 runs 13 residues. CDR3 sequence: CASSQGSTDTQYF. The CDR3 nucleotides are TGTGCCAGCAGCCAGGGGTCTACAGATACGCAGTATTTT.

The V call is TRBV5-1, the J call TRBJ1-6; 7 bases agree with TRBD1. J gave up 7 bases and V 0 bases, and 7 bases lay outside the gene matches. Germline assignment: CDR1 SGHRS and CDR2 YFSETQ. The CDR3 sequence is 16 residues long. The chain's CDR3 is CASSLEPRGTNSPLHF. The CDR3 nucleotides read TGCGCCAGCAGCTTGGAGCCCAGGGGGACCAATTCACCCCTCCACTTT. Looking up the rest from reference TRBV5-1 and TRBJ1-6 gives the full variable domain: KAGVTQTPRYLIKTRGQQVTLSCSPISGHRSVSWYQQTPGQGLQFLFEYFSETQRNKGNFPGRFSGRQFSNSRSEMNVSTLELGDSALYLCASSLEPRGTNSPLHFGNGTRLTVT.

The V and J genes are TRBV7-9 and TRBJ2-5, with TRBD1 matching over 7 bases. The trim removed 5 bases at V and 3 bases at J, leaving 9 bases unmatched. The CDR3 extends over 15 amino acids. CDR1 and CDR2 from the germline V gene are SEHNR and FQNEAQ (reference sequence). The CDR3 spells CASSPGAGGKETQYF. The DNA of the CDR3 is TGTGCCAGCAGCCCCGGTGCAGGGGGAAAAGAGACCCAGTACTTC.

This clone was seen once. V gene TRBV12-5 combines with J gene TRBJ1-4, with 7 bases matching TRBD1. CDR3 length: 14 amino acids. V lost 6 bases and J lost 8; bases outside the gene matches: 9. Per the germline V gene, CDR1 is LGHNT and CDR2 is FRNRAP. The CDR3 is CASGYTGDIEKLFF. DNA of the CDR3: TGTGCTAGTGGGTACACAGGGGACATCGAAAAACTGTTTTTT.

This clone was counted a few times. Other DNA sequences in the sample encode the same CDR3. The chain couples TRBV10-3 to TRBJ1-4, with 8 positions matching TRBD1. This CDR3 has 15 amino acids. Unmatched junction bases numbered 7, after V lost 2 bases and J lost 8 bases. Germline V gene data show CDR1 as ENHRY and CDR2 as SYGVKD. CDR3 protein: CAISETTGAGEKLFF. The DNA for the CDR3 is TGTGCCATCAGTGAGACGACAGGGGCCGGGGAAAAACTGTTTTTT.

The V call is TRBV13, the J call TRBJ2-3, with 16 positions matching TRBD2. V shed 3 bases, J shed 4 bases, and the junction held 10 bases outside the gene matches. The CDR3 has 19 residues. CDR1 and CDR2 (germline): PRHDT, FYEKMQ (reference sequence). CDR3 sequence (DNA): TGTGCCAGCAGCTTTGCGGGACTAGCGGGGGGGCCTGGGGCAGATACGCAGTATTTT. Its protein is CASSFAGLAGGPGADTQYF. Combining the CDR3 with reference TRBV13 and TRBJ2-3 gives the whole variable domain AAGVIQSPRHLIKEKRETATLKCYPIPRHDTVYWYQQGPGQDPQFLISFYEKMQSDKGSIPDRFSAQQFSDYHSELNMSSLELGDSALYFCASSFAGLAGGPGADTQYFGPGTRLTVL.

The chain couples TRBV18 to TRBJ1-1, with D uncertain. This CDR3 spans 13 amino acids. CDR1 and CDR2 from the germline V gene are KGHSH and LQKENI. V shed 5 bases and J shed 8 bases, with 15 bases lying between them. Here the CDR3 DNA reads TGTGCCAGCTCATCCCGCTCCTCCGGGGAAGCTTTCTTT. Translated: CASSSRSSGEAFF. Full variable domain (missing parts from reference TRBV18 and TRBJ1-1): NAGVMQNPRHLVRRRGQEARLRCSPMKGHSHVYWYRQLPEEGLKFMVYLQKENIIDESGMPKERFSAEFPKEGPSILRIQQVVRGDSAAYFCASSSRSSGEAFFGQGTRLTVV.

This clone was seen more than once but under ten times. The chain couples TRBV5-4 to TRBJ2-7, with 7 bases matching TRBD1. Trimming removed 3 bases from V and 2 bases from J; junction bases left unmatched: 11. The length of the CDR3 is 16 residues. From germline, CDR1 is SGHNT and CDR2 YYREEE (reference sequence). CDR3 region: CASSSGQPEGAYEQYF. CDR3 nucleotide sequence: TGTGCCAGCAGCTCGGGACAGCCCGAAGGAGCCTACGAGCAGTACTTC.

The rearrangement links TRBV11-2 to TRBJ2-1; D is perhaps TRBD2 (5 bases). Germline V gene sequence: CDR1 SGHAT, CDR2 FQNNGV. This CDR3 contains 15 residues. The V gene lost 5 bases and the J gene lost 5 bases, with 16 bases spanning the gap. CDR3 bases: TGTGCCAGCAGCGTAGGACTGGTACAAAACAATGAGCAGTTCTTC. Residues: CASSVGLVQNNEQFF.

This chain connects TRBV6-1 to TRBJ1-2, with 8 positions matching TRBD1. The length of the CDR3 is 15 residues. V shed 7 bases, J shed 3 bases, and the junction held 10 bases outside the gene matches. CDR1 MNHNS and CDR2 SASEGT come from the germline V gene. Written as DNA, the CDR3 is TGTGCCAGCACCGAATACTCAGGGGGCGACTATGGCTACACCTTC. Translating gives CASTEYSGGDYGYTF.